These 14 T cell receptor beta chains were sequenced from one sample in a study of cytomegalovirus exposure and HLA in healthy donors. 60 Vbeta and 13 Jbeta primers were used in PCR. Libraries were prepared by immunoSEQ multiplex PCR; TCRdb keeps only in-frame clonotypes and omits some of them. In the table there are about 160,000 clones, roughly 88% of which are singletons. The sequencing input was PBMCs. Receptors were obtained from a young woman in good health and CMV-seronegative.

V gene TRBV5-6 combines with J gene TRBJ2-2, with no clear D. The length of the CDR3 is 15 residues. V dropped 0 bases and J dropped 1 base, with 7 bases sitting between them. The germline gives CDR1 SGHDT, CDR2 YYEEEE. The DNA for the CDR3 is TGTGCCAGCAGCTTGGCCCTCGGGAACACCGGGGAGCTGTTTTTT. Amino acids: CASSLALGNTGELFF.

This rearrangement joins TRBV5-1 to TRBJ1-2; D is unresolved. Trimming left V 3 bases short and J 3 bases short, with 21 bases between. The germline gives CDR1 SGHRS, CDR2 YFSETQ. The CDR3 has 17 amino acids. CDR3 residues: CASSSHPIRAGDYGYTF. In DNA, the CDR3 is TGCGCCAGCAGCTCCCACCCAATCCGGGCGGGAGACTATGGCTACACCTTC.

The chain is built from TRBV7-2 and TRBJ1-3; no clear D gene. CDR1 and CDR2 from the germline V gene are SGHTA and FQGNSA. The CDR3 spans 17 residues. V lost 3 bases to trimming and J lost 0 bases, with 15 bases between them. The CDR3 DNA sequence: TGTGCCAGCAGCTTTAGTAGGCAGCGAAGCTCTGGAAACACCATATATTTT. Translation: CASSFSRQRSSGNTIYF.

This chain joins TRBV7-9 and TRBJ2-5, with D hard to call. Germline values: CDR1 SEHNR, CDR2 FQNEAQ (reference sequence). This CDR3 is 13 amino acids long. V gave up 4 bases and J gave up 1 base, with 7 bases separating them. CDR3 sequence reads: CASSYDFQETQYF. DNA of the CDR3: TGTGCCAGCAGCTACGACTTCCAAGAGACCCAGTACTTC.

In nucleotides, the CDR3 is TGTGCCTGGGCAAGACAGGGAATGCAGCCCCAGCATTTT. It codes for CAWARQGMQPQHF. The V and J genes are TRBV30 and TRBJ1-5; TRBD1 matches at 7 bases. The length of the CDR3 is 13 residues. V trimming: 5 bases; J trimming: 7 bases; junction bases outside the gene matches: 8. Germline assignment: CDR1 GTSNPN and CDR2 SVGIG (reference sequence).

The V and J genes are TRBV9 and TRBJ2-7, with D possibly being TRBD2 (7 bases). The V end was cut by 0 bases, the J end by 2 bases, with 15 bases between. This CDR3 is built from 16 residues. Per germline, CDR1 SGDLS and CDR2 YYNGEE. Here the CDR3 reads CASSVATGGFTYEQYF. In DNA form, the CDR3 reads TGTGCCAGCAGCGTAGCTACGGGGGGCTTCACCTACGAGCAGTACTTC. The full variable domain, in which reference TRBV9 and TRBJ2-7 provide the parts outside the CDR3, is DSGVTQTPKHLITATGQRVTLRCSPRSGDLSVYWYQQSLDQGLQFLIQYYNGEERAKGNILERFSAQQFPDLHSELNLSSLELGDSALYFCASSVATGGFTYEQYFGPGTRLTVT.

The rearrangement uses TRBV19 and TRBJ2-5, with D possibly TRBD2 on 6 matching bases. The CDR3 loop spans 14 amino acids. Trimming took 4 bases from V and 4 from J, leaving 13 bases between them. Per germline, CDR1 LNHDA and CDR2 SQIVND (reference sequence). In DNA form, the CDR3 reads TGTGCCAGTAGTACCTACGGGGGTGGAGAGACCCAGTACTTC. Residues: CASSTYGGGETQYF.

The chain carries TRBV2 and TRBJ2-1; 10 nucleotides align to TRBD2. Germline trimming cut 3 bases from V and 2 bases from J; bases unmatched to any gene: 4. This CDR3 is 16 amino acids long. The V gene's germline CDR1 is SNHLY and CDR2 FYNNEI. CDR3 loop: CASSEQRGGPYNEQFF. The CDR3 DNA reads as TGTGCCAGCAGTGAGCAGCGGGGGGGGCCCTACAATGAGCAGTTCTTC. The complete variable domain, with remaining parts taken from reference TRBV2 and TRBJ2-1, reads EPEVTQTPSHQVTQMGQEVILRCVPISNHLYFYWYRQILGQKVEFLVSFYNNEISEKSEIFDDQFSVERPDGSNFTLKIRSTKLEDSAMYFCASSEQRGGPYNEQFFGPGTRLTVL.

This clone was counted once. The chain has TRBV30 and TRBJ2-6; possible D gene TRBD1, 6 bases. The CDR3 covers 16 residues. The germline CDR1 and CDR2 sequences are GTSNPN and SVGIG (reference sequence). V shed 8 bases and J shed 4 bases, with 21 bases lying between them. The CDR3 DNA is TGTGCCGGGTCCCTTCCAACAGGGTGGGGGGCCAACGTCCTGACTTTC. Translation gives CAGSLPTGWGANVLTF.

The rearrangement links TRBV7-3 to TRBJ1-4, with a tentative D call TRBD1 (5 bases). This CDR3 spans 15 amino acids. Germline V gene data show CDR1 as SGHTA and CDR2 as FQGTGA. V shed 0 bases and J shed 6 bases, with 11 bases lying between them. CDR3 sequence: CASSLTAGSYEKLFF. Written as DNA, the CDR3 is TGTGCCAGCAGCTTAACCGCAGGGTCGTATGAAAAACTGTTTTTT.

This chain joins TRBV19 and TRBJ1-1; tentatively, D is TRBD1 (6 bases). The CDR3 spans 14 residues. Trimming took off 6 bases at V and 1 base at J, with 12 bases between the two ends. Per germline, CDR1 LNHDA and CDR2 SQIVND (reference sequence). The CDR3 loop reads CASRRMTGNTEAFF. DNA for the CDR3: TGTGCCAGTAGAAGGATGACAGGGAACACTGAAGCTTTCTTT.

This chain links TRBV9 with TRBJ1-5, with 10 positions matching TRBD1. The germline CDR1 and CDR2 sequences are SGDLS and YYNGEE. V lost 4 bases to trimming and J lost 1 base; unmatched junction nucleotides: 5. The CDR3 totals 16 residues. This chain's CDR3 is CASSPGTGVSNQPQHF. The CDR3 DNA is TGTGCCAGCAGCCCCGGGACAGGGGTGAGCAATCAGCCCCAGCATTTT.

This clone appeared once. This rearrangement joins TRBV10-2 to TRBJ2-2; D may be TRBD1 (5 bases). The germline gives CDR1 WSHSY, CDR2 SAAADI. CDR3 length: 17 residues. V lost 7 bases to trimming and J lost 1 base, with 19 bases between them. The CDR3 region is CASIGDLWTENTGELFF. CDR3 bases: TGCGCCAGCATAGGGGATTTATGGACGGAGAACACCGGGGAGCTGTTTTTT.

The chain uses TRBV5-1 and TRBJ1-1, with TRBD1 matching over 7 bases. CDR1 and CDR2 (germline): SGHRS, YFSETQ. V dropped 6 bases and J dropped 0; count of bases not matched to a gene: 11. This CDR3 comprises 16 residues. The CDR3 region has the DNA TGCGCCAGCAAAAAACGAGGGACAGACATGAACACTGAAGCTTTCTTT. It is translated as CASKKRGTDMNTEAFF.